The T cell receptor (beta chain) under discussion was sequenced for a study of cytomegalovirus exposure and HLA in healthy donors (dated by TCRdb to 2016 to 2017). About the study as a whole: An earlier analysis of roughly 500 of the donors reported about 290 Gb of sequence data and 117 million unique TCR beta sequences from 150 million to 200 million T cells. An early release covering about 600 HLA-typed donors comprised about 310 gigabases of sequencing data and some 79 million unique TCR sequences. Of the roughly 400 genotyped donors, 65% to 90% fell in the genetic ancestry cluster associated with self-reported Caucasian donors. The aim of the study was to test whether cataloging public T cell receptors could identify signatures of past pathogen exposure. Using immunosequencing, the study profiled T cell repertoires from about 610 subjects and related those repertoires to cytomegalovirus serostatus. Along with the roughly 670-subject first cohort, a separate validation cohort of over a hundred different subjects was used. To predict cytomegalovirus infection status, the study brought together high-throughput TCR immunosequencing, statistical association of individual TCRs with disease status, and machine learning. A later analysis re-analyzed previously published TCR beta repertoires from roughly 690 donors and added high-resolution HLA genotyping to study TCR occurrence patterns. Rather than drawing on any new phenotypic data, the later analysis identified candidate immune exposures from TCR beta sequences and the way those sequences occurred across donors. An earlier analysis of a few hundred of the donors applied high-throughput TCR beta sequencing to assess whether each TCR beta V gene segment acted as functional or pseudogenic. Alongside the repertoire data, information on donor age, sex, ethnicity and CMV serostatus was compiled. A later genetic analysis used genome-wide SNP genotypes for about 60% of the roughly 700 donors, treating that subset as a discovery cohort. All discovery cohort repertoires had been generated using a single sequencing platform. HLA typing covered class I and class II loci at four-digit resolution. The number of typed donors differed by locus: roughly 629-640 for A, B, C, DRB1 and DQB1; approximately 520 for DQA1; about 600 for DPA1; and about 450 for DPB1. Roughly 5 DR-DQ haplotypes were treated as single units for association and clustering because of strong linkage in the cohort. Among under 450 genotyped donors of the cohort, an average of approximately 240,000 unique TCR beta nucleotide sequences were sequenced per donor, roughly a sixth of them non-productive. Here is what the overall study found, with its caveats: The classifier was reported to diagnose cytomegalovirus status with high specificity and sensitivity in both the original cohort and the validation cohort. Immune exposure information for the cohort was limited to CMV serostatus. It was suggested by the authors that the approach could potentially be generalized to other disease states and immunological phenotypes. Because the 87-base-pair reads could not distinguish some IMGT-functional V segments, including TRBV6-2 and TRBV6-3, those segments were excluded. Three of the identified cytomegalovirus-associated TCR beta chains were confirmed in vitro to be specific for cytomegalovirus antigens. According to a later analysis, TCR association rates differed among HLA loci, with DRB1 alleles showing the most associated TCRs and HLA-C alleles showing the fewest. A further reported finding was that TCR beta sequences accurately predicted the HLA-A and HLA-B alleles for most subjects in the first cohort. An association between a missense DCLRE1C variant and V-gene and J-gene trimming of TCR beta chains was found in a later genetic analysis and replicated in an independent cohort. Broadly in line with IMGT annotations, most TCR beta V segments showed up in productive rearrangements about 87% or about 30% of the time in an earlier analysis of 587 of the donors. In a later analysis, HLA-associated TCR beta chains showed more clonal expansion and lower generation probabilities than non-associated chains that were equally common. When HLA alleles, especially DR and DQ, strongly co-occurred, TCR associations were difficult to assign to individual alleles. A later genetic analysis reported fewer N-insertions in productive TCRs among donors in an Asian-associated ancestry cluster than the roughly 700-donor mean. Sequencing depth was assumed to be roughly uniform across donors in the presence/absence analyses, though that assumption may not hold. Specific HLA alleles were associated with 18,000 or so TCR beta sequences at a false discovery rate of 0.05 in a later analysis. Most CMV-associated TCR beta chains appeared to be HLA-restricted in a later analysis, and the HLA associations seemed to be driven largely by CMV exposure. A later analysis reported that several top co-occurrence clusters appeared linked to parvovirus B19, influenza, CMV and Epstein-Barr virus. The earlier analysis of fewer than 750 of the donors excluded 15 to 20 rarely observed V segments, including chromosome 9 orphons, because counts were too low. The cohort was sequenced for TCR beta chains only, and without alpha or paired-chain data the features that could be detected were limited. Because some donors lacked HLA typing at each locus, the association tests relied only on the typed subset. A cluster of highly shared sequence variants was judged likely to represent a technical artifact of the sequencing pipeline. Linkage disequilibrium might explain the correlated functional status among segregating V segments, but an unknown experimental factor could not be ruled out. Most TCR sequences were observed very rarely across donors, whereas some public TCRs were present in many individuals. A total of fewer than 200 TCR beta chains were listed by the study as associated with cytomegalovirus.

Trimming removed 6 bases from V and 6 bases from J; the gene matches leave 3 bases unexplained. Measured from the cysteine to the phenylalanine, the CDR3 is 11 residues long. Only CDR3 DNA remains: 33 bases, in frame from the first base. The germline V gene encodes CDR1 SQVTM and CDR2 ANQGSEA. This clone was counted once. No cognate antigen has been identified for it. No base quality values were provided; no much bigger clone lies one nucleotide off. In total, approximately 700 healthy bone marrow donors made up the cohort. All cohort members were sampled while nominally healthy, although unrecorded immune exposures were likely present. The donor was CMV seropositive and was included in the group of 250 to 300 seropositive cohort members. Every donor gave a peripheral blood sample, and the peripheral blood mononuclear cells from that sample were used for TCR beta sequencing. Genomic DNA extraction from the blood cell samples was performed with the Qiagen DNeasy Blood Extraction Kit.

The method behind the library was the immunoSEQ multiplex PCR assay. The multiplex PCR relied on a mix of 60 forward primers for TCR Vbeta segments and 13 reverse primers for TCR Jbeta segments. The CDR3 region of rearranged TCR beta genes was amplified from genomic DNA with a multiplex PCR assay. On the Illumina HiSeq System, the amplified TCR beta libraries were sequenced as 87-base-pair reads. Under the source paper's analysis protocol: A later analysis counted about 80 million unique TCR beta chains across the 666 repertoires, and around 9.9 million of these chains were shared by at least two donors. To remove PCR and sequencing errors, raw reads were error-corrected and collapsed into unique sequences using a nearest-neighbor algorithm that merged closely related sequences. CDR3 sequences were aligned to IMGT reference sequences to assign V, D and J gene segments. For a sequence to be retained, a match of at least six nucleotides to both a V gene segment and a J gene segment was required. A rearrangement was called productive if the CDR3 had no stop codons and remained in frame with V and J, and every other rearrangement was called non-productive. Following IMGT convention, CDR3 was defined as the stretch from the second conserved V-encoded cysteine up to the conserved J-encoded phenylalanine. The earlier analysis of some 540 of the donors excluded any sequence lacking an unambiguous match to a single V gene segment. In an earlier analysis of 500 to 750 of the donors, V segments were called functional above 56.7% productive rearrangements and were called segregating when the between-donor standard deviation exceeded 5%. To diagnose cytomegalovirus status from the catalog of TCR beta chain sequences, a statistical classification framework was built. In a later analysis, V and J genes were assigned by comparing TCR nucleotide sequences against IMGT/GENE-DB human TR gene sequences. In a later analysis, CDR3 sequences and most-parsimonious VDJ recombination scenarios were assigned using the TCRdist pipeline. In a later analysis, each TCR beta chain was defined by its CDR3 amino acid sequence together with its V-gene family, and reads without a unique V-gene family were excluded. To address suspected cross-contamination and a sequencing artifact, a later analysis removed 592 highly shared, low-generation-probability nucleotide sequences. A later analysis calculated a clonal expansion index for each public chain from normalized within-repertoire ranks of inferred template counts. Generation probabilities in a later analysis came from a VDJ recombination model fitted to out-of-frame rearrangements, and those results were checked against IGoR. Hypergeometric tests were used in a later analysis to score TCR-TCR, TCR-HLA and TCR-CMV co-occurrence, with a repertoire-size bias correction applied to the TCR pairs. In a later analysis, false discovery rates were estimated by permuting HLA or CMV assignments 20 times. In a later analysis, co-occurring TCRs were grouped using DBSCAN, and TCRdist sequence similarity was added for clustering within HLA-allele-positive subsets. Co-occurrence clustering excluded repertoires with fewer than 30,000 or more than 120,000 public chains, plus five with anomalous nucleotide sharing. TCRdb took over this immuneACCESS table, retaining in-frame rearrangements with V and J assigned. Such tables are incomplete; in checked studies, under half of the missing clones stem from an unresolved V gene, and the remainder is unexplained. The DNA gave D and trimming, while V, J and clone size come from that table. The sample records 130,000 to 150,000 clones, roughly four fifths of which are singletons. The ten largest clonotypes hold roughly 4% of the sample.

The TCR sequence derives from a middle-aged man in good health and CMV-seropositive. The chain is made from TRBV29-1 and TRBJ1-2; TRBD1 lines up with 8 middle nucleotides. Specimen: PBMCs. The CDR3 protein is CSVGGQDGYTF. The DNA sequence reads TGCAGCGTCGGGGGACAGGATGGCTACACCTTC.